The present T cell receptor beta chain was sequenced within a study of blood T cell repertoires in COVID-19. Original data processing: Counts of nucleated cells, estimated from reference gene primer amplification, were obtained. Repertoires were generated with immunoSEQ multiplex PCR, while TCRdb's copy carries only in-frame clones and drops some. V and J calls and clone size are those listed in that table; D and trimming were worked out from the DNA. The data hold about 180,000 clones, with under 85% observed a single time. Germline CDR1 SNHLY, CDR2 FYNNEI. CDR3 length: 16 residues. V lost 4 bases to trimming and J lost 5 bases, with 18 bases between them.

This TCR derives from a human donor in a cohort sampled during active COVID-19. The rearrangement joins TRBV2 to TRBJ2-1, with D perhaps matching TRBD2 (5 bases). The sample taken for sequencing was peripheral blood. CDR3 in amino acids: CASSGLFRGTHNEQFF. The CDR3 region has the DNA TGTGCCAGCAGTGGACTATTTCGAGGTACCCACAATGAGCAGTTCTTC.